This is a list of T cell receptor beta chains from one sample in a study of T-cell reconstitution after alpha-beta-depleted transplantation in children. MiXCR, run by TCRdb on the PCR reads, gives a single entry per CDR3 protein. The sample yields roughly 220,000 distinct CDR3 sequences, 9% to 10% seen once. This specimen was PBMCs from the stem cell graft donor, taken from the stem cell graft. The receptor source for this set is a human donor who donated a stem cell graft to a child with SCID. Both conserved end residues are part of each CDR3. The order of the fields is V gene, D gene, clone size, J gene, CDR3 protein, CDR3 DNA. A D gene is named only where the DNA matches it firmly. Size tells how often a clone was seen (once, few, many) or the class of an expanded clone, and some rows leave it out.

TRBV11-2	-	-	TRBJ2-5	CASSALGETQYF	TGTGCCAGCAGCGCCCTGGGAGAGACCCAGTACTTC
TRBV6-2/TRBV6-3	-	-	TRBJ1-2	CATSTGTGLRYTF	TGTGCCACCTCGACCGGGACGGGCCTGCGCTACACCTTC
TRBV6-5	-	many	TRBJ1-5	CASSYKQGSNQPQHF	TGTGCCAGCAGTTACAAGCAGGGAAGCAATCAGCCCCAGCATTTT
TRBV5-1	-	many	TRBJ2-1	CASSLAAGNWGNEQFF	TGCGCCAGCAGCTTGGCCGCAGGAAATTGGGGCAATGAGCAGTTCTTC
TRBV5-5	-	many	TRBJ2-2	CASSLGAGSNTGELFF	TGTGCCAGCAGCTTGGGGGCGGGGTCGAACACCGGGGAGCTGTTTTTT
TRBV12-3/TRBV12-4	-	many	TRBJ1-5	CASSLATNQPQHF	TGTGCCAGCAGTTTGGCTACGAATCAGCCCCAGCATTTT
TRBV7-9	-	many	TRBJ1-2	CASSPETGIAYGYTF	TGTGCCAGCAGCCCCGAGACCGGGATTGCATATGGCTACACCTTC
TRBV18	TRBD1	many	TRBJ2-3	CASRGTGKTDTQYF	TGTGCCAGCCGGGGGACAGGGAAGACAGATACGCAGTATTTT
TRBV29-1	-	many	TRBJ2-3	CSVPYRARTDTQYF	TGCAGCGTTCCGTACAGGGCTCGCACAGATACGCAGTATTTT
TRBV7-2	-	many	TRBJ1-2	CASSLVDFRSLYGYTF	TGTGCCAGCAGCTTAGTTGACTTTCGGTCTCTCTATGGCTACACCTTC
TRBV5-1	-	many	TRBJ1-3	CASSLDISGNTIYF	TGCGCCAGCAGCTTGGACATCTCTGGAAACACCATATATTTT
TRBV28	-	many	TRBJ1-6	CASSLFRSSYNSPLHF	TGTGCCAGCAGTTTATTCCGGAGCTCCTATAATTCACCCCTCCACTTT
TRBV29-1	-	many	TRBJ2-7	CSVRQSPYEQYF	TGCAGCGTTAGACAGAGCCCCTACGAGCAGTACTTC
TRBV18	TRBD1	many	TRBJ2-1	CASSQIRTGWNEQFF	TGTGCCAGCTCACAAATACGGACAGGGTGGAATGAGCAGTTCTTC
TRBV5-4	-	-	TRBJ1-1	CASSPWGTQAFF	TGTGCCAGCAGTCCCTGGGGCACTCAAGCTTTCTTT
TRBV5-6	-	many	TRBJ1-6	CASSLEWSSYNSPLHF	TGTGCCAGCAGCTTGGAGTGGAGCTCCTATAATTCACCCCTCCACTTT
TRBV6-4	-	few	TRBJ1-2	CASSEQFRGEPIYGYTF	TGTGCCAGCAGTGAACAGTTCAGGGGCGAACCGATTTATGGCTACACCTTC
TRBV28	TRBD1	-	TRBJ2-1	CASSFGDFRGQGAREQFF	TGTGCCAGCAGTTTTGGGGATTTTCGGGGACAGGGGGCTCGGGAGCAGTTCTTC
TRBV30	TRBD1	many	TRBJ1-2	CAWSPDRGIGYTF	TGTGCCTGGAGTCCGGACAGGGGGATCGGCTACACCTTC
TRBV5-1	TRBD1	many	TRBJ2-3	CASSFGQGATDTQYF	TGCGCCAGCAGCTTTGGACAGGGGGCGACAGATACGCAGTATTTT
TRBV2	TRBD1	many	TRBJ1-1	CASRGTGGVTEAFF	TGTGCCAGCCGGGGGACAGGGGGTGTCACTGAAGCTTTCTTT
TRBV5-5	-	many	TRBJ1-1	CASSLQSRMNTEAFF	TGTGCCAGCAGTTTGCAGTCCCGTATGAACACTGAAGCTTTCTTT
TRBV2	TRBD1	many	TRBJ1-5	CASKGQGGQGNQPQHF	TGTGCCAGCAAGGGCCAGGGGGGGCAGGGCAATCAGCCCCAGCATTTT
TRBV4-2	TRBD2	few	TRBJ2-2	CASSQAELAGTGELFF	TGTGCCAGCAGCCAAGCTGAACTAGCGGGCACCGGGGAGCTGTTTTTT
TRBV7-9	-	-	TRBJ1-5	CASSHEGRPQHF	TGTGCCAGCAGCCACGAGGGAAGGCCCCAGCATTTT
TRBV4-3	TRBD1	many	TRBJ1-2	CASSHRLPGTGMEGYTF	TGCGCCAGCAGCCATCGATTACCCGGGACAGGGATGGAAGGCTACACCTTC
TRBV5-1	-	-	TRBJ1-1	CASSPGSGTFEAFF	TGCGCCAGCAGCCCAGGGTCCGGGACATTTGAAGCTTTCTTT
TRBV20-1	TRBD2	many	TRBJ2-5	CSARDPGLGQETQYF	TGCAGTGCTAGAGACCCGGGACTAGGGCAAGAGACCCAGTACTTC
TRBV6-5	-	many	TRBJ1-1	CASSQGTTEAFF	TGTGCCAGCAGTCAGGGTACCACTGAAGCTTTCTTT
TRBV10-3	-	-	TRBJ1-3	CAISDSGVAGNTIYF	TGTGCCATCAGCGACTCAGGGGTCGCTGGAAACACCATATATTTT
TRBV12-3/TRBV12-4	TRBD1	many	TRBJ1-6	CASSLGQGTPLHF	TGTGCCAGCAGTTTGGGACAGGGAACACCCCTCCACTTT
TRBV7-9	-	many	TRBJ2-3	CASSPNYQTQYF	TGTGCCAGCAGCCCCAACTACCAAACGCAGTATTTT